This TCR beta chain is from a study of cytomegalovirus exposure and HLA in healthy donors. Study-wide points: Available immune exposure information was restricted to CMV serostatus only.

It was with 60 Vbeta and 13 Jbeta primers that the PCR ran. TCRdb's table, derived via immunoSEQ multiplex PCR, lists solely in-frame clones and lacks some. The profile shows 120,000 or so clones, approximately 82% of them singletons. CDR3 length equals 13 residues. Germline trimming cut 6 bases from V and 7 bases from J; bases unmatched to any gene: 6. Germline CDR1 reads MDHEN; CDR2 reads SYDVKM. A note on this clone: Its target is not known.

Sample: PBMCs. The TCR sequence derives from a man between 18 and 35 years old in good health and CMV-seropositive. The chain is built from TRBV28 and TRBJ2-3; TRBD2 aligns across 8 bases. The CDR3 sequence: CASSRLAINTQYF. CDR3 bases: TGTGCCAGCAGCCGACTAGCGATAAATACGCAGTATTTT.